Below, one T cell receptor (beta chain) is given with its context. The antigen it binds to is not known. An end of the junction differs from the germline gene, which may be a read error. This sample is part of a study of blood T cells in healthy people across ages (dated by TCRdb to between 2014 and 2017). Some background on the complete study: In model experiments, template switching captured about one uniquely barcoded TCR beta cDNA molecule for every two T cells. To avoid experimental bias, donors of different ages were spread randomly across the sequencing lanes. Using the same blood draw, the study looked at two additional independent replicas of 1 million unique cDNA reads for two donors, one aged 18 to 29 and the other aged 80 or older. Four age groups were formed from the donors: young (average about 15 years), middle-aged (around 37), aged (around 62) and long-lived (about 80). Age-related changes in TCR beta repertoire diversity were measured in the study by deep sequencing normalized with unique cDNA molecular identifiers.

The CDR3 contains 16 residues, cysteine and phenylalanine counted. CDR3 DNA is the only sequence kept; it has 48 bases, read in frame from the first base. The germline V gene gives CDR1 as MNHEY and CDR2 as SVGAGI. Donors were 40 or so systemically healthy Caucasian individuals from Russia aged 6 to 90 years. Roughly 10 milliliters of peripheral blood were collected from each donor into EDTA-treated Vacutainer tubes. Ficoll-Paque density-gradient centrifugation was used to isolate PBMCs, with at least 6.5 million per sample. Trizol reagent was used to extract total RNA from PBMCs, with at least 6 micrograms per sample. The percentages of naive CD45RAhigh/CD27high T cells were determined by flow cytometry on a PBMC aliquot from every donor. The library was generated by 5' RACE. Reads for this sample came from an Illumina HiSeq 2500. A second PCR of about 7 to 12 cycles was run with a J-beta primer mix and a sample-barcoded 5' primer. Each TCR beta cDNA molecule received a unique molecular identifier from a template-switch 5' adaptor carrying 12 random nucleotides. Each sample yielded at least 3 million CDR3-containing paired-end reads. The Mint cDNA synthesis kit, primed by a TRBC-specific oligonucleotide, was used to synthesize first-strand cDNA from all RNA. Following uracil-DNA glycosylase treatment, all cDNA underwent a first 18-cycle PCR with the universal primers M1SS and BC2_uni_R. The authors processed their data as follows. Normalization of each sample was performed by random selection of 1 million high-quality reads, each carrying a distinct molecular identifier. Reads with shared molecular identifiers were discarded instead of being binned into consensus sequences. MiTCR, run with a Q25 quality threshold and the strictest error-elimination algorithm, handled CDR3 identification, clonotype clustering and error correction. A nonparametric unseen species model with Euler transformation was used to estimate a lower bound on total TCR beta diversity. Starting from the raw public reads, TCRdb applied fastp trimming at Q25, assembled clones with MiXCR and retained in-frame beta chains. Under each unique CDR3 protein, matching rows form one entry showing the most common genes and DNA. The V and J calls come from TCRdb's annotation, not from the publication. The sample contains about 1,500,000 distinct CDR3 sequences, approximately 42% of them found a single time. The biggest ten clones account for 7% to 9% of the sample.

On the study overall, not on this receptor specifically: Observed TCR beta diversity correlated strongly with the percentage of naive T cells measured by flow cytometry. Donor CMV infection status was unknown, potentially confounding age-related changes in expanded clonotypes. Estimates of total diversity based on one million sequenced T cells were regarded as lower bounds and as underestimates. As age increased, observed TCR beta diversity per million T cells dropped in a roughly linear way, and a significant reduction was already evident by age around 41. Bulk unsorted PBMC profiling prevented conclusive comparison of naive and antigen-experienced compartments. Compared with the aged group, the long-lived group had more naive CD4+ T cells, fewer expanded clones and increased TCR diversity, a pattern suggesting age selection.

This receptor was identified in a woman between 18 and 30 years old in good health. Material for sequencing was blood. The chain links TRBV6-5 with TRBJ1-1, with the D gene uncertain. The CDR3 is CASSYSSRRGNTEAFF. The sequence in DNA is TGCGCCAGCAGTTACTCGAGTAGGCGGGGGAACACTGAAGCTTTCTTT.